The entry below describes one T cell receptor (beta chain). Its binding antigen is unknown. No qualities accompany the bases; no much larger clone lies one base away. The data were produced on an Illumina HiSeq 1500. TCRdb reprocessed the public reads (quality trimming at Q25 with fastp, clone calling with MiXCR) and kept in-frame beta chains. Every distinct CDR3 protein forms one entry, paired with its most common genes and DNA. For this sample the table gives about 230,000 distinct CDR3 sequences, of which approximately 22% were detected only once. 18% of the sample is held by the ten biggest clonotypes. This record comes from a study of T cell repertoires in cytomegalovirus infection (dated by TCRdb to between 2018 and 2021). With respect to the entire study: The HLA type of each donor mattered for the analysis, because public TCR beta signatures pointed to carriage of CMV infection along with the matching HLA type.

The CDR3 has 16 amino acids, counting the end cysteine and phenylalanine. Here the CDR3 DNA is all that survives: 48 bases in frame from base 1. Trimming leaves V shorter by 8 bases and J shorter by 1 base, with the junction holding 8 bases beyond the gene matches. The germline V gene specifies SGHVS as CDR1 and FNYEAQ as CDR2. Beyond this particular receptor, the publication reports: Carriers of CMV infection plus the relevant HLA type were discriminated by the cumulative frequency of public TCR beta family members in the study cohort and in an independent roughly 370-donor cohort. In the ex vivo response, HLA-C-restricted CMV-specific TCR beta clonotypes were dominant, and in two of eight donors the single most frequent clonotype came from this HLA-C-restricted group.

The chain couples TRBV7-6 to TRBJ2-2; a stretch of 9 junction bases matches TRBD2. Sequenced: CD8+ T cells from PBMCs. This TCR derives from a human donor in good health (CMV status not recorded). Some clones in this sample may be carry-over from other donors' samples. CDR3 protein: CASWSSGAWNTGELFF. The nucleotides read TGTGCCAGCTGGTCTAGCGGGGCCTGGAACACCGGGGAGCTGTTTTTT.